Sequencing of this T cell receptor beta chain was carried out in a study of blood T cell repertoires in COVID-19. Study in general: COVID-19 samples collected from the United States, Italy and Spain covered acute and convalescent phases. PBMCs, B-cell-depleted T cells, or T cells were the source of the cDNA or gDNA that made up the material.

In the source study's methods: Amplification of reference gene primers provided the estimated nucleated cell counts. Measured with immunoSEQ multiplex PCR; TCRdb has only the in-frame clones, and not every one. The V and J calls and clone size are taken from that table; D and trimming were inferred from the DNA. Among 150,000 to 200,000 clones listed, 70% to 80% were seen once. The J segment lost 6 bases and the V segment lost 0 bases, leaving 4 bases of the junction unmatched. In germline, CDR1 is LGHDT, CDR2 YNNKEL (reference sequence). There are 15 residues in the CDR3. One Seattle source followed patients from active infection through their disease course.

The sequence was obtained from a woman aged 40 to 50 with COVID-19, enrolled during active disease. The rearrangement joins TRBV3-1 (or the pseudogene TRBV3-2) to TRBJ1-4, with 7 bases aligning to TRBD1. Sequenced material: peripheral blood. The CDR3 spells CASSQDRDSDEKLFF. In DNA form, the CDR3 reads TGTGCCAGCAGCCAAGATCGGGACAGTGATGAAAAACTGTTTTTT.